This entry features one T cell receptor (beta chain) sequence. This sample was taken from a study of identical twins' blood T cells. CDR1 and CDR2 from the germline V gene are LGHDT and YNNKEL (reference sequence). Trimming pared 1 base from V and 4 bases from J, leaving 7 bases between. The CDR3 sequence is 13 residues long. Sample barcodes were added at both library ends during cDNA synthesis. TCRdb re-called the 5' RACE reads with MiXCR, one entry per CDR3 protein. Altogether a few hundred thousand distinct CDR3 sequences are present, roughly 27% being singletons, with the ten largest covering 6% to 7%.

Sequenced material: PBMCs. The gene calls are TRBV3-1 and TRBJ1-2; possible D gene TRBD1, 5 bases. The receptor's source is a woman between 18 and 55 years old in good health. The CDR3 here is CASSQGDAYGYTF. DNA of the CDR3: TGTGCCAGCAGCCAAGGGGACGCCTATGGCTACACCTTC.